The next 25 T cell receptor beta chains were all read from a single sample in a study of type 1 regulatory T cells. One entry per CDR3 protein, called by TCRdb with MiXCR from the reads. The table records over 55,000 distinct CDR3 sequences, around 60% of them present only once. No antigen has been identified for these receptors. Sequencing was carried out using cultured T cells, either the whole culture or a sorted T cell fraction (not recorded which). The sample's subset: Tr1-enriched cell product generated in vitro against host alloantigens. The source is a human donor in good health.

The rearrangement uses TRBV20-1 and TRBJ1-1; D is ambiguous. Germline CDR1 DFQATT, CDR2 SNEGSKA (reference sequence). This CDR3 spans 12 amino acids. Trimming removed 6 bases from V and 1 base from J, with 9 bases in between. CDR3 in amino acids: CSALKPNTEAFF. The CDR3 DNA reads TGCAGTGCCTTGAAGCCGAACACTGAAGCTTTCTTT.

In nucleotides, the CDR3 is TGCGCCAGCAGCCAAGAAGCAGGTGGGGCCACAGATACGCAGTATTTT. The encoded protein is CASSQEAGGATDTQYF. The V gene is TRBV4-3, the J gene TRBJ2-3; a possible D gene is TRBD1 (5 bases). The CDR3 length is 16 residues. Germline V gives CDR1 LGHNA, CDR2 YSLEER. V lost 0 bases and J 2 bases, leaving 12 bases between the germline ends.

CDR3 loop: CASSPLGNAKNIQYF. The CDR3 DNA reads TGTGCCAGCAGTCCCCTTGGGAATGCTAAAAACATTCAGTACTTC. The V call is TRBV28, the J call TRBJ2-4; D unclear. Germline V gene data show CDR1 as MDHEN and CDR2 as SYDVKM. The V end was cut by 5 bases, the J end by 4 bases, with 15 bases between. This CDR3 contains 15 residues.

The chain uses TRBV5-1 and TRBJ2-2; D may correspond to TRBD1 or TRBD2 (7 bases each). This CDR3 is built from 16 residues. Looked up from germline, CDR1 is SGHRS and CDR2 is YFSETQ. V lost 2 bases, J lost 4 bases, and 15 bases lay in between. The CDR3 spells CASSFAPRGGTGELFF. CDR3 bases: TGCGCCAGCAGCTTTGCCCCCAGGGGGGGCACCGGGGAGCTGTTTTTT.

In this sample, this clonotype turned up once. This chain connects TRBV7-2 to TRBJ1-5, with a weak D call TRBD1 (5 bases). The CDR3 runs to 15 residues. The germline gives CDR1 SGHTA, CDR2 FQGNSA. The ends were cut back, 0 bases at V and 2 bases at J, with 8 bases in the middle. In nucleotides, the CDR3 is TGTGCCAGCAGCTTAGCGGGACCAGGCAATCAGCCCCAGCATTTT. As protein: CASSLAGPGNQPQHF.

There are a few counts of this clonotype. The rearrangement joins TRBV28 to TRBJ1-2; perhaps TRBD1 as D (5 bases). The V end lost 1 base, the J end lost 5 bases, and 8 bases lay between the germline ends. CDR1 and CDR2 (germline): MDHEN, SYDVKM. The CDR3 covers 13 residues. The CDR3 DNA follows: TGTGCCAGCAGTTTATCAGGGTCTTATGGCTACACCTTC. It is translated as CASSLSGSYGYTF.

CDR3 DNA sequence: TGTGCCAGCAGTTTCACCCGGGACAGCCAGAATGAAAAACTGTTTTTT. It specifies CASSFTRDSQNEKLFF. This sequence joins TRBV6-6 and TRBJ1-4, with 7 bases that match TRBD1. The trim removed 4 bases at V and 5 bases at J, leaving 10 bases unmatched. The germline CDR1 and CDR2 sequences are MNHNY and SVGAGI (reference sequence). The CDR3 contains 16 residues.

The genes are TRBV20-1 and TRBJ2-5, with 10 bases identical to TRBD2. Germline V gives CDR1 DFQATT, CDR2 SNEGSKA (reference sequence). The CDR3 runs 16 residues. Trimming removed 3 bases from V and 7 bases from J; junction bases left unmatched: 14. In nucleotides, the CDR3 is TGCAGTGCTAGGGGACAACGAAGCGGGAGGGAGGGGACCCAGTACTTC. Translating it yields CSARGQRSGREGTQYF.

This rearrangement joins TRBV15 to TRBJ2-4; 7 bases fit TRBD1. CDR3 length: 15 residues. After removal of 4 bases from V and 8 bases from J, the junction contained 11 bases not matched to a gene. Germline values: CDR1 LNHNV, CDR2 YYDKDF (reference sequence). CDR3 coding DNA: TGTGCCACCAGCAAAGGGACAGTCTTGCGGGACATTCAGTACTTC. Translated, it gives CATSKGTVLRDIQYF.

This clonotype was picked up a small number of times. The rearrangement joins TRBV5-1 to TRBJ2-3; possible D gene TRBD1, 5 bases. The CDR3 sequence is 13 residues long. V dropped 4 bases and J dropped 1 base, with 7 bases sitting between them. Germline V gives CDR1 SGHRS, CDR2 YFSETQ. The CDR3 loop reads CASSQGGTDTQYF. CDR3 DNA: TGCGCCAGCAGCCAAGGGGGCACAGATACGCAGTATTTT.

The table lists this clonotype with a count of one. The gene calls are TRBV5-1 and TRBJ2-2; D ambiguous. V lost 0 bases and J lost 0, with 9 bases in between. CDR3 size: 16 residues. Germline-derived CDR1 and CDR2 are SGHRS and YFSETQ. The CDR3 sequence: CASSLELLANTGELFF. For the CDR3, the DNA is TGCGCCAGCAGCTTGGAACTGCTCGCGAACACCGGGGAGCTGTTTTTT.

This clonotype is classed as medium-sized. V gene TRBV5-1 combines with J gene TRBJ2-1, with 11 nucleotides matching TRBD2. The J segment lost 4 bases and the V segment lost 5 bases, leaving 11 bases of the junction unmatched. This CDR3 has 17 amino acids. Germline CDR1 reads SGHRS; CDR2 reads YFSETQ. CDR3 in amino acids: CASSPMTGTSGYNEQFF. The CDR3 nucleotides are TGCGCCAGCAGTCCCATGACCGGGACTAGCGGTTACAATGAGCAGTTCTTC. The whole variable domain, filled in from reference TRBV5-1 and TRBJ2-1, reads KAGVTQTPRYLIKTRGQQVTLSCSPISGHRSVSWYQQTPGQGLQFLFEYFSETQRNKGNFPGRFSGRQFSNSRSEMNVSTLELGDSALYLCASSPMTGTSGYNEQFFGPGTRLTVL.

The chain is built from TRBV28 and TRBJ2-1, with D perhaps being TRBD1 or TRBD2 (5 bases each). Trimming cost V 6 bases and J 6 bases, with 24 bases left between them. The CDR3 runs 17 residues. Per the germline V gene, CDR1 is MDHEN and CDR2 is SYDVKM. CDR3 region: CASSPTRTGPSANEQFF. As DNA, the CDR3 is TGTGCCAGCAGCCCGACCCGGACGGGACCCAGCGCCAATGAGCAGTTCTTC.

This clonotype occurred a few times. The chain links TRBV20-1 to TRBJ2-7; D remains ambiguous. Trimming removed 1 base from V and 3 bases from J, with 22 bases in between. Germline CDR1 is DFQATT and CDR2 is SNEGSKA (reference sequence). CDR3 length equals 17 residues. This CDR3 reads CSARVLSPRSKIYEQYF. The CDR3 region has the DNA TGCAGTGCTAGAGTCTTGTCCCCTAGAAGTAAAATCTACGAGCAGTACTTC.

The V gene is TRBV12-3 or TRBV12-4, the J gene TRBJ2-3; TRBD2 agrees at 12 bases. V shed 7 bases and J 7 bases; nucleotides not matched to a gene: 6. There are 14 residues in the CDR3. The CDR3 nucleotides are TGTGCCAGCAACCCCCGGACTAGCGGGAATACGCAGTATTTT. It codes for CASNPRTSGNTQYF.

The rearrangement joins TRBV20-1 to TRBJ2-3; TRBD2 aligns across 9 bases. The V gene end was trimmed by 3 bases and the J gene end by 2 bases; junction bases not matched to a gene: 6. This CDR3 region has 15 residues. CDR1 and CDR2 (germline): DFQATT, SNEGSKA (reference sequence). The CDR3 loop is CSASALAGTTDTQYF. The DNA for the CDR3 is TGCAGTGCTAGTGCGCTAGCGGGGACCACAGATACGCAGTATTTT.

The CDR3 spells CASSQTPGLAGEGRQFF. DNA for the CDR3: TGTGCCAGCAGCCAAACCCCGGGACTAGCGGGAGAGGGCAGGCAGTTCTTC. The rearrangement uses TRBV4-2 and TRBJ2-1; 14 bases map to TRBD2. CDR3 length equals 17 residues. The J segment lost 12 bases and the V segment lost 2 bases, leaving 12 bases of the junction unmatched. CDR1 and CDR2 from the germline V gene are LGHNA and YNFKEQ.

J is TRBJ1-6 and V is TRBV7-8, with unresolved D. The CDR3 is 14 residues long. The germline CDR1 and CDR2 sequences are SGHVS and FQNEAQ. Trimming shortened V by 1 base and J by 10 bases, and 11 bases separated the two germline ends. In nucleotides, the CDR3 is TGTGCCAGCAGCTTAGTAGGCCCTTTGTCACCCCTCCACTTT. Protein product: CASSLVGPLSPLHF.

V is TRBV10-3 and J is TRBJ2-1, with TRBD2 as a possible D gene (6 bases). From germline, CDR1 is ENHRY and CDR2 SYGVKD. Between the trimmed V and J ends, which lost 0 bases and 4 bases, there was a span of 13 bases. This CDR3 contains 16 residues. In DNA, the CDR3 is TGTGCCATCAGTGAGTCGGTCCTAGCGCCTTACAATGAGCAGTTCTTC. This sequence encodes CAISESVLAPYNEQFF.

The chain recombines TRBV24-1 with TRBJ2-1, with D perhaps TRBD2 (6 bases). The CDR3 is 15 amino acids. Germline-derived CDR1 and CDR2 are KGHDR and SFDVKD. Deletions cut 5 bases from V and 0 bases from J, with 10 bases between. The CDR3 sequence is CATSATGSSYNEQFF. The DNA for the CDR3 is TGTGCCACCAGTGCGACCGGGAGCTCCTACAATGAGCAGTTCTTC.

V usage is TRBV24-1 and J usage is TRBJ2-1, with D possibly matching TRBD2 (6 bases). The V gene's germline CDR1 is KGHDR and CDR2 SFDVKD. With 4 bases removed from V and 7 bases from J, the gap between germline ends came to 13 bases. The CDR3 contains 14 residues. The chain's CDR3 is CATSEEGPSNEQFF. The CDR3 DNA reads TGTGCCACCAGTGAGGAGGGACCTTCTAATGAGCAGTTCTTC.

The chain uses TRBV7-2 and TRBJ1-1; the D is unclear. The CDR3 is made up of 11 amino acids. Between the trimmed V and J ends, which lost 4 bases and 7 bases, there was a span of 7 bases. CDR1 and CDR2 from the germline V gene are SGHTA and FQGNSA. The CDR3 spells CASSSVVEAFF. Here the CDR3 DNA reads TGTGCCAGCAGCTCCGTAGTTGAAGCTTTCTTT.

The CDR3 coding sequence is TGTGCCAGCAGCCGATTAGTTTCGGGCGTAGCCACAGATACGCAGTATTTT. Translating gives CASSRLVSGVATDTQYF. The chain carries TRBV14 and TRBJ2-3; no clear D. CDR1 and CDR2 (germline): SGHDN, FVKESK. The V gene lost 4 bases and the J gene lost 2 bases, with 19 bases spanning the gap. The CDR3 length is 17 residues.

CDR3 sequence: CASSHNPGVEQFF. Written as DNA, the CDR3 is TGTGCCAGCAGCCATAATCCGGGAGTTGAGCAGTTCTTC. The rearrangement uses TRBV11-3 and TRBJ2-1; a weak D match, TRBD2 (6 bases). Trimming removed 5 bases from V and 9 bases from J, with 14 bases in between. CDR1 is SGHNT and CDR2 is YENEEA in the germline V gene. The CDR3 has 13 residues.

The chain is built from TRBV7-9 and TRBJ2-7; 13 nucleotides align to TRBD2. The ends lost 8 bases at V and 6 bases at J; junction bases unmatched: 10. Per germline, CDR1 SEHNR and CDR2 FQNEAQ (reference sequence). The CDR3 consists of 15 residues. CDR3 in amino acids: CASSPPTSGRPEQYF. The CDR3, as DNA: TGTGCCAGCTCGCCTCCGACTAGCGGGAGGCCCGAGCAGTACTTC.